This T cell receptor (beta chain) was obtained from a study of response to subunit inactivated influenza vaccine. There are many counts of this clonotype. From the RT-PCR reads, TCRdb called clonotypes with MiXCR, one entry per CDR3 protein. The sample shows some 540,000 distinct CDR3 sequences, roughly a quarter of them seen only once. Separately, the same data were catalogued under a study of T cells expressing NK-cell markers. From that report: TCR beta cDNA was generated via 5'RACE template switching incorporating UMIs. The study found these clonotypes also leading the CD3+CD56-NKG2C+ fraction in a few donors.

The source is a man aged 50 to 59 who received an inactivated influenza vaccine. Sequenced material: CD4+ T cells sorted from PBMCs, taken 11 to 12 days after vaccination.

Written as DNA, the CDR3 is TGCGCCAGCAGTGAGTTTCTGAACACCGGGGAGCTGTTTTTT. This gives the protein CASSEFLNTGELFF. This rearrangement joins TRBV10-1 to TRBJ2-2; D not resolved. V lost 1 base, J lost 1 base, and 4 bases lay in between. Germline lookup yields CDR1 WNHNN and CDR2 SYGVQD (reference sequence). CDR3 length: 14 amino acids.